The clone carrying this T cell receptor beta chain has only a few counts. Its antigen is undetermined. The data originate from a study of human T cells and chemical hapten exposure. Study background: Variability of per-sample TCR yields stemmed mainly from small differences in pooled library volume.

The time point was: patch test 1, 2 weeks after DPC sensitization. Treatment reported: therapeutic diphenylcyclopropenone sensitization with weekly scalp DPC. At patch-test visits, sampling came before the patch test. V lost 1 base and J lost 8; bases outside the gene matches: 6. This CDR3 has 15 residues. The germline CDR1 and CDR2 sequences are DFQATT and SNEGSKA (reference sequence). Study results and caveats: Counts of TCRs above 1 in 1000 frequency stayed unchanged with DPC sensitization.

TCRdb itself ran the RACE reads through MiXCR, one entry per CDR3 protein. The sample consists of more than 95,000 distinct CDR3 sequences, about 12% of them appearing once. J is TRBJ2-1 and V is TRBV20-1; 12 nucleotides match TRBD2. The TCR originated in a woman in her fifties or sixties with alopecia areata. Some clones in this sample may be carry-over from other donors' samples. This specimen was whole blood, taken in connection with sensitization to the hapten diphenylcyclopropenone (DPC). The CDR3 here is CSARASGGAKDEQFF. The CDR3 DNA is TGCAGTGCTAGAGCTAGCGGGGGGGCGAAGGATGAGCAGTTCTTC.